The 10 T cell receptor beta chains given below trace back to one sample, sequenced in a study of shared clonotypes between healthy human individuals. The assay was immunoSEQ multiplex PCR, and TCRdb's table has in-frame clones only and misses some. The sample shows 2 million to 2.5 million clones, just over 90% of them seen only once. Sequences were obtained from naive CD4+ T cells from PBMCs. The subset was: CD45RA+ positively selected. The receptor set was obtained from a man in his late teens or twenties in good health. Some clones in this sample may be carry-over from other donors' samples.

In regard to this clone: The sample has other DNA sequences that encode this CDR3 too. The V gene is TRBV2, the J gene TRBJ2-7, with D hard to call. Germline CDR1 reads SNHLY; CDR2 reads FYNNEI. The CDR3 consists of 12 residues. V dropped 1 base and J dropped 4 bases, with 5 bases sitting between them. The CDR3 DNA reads TGTGCCAGCAGTGAAGGAGGTTACGAGCAGTACTTC. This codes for CASSEGGYEQYF.

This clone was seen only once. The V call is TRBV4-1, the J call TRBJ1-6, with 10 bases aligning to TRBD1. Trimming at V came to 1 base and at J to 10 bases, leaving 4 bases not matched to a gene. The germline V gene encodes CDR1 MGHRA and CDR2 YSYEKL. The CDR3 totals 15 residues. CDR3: CASSQGDRGRSPLHF. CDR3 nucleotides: TGCGCCAGCAGCCAAGGGGACAGGGGCAGATCACCCCTCCACTTT.

The DNA of the CDR3 is TGCGCCAGCAGCCCCCCAGAGCGGGAGCCTCACGAGCAGTACTTC. Translated, it gives CASSPPEREPHEQYF. The chain links TRBV5-1 to TRBJ2-7, with 8 bases identical to TRBD2. The germline V gene has CDR1 SGHRS and CDR2 YFSETQ. Germline trimming cut 4 bases from V and 5 bases from J; bases unmatched to any gene: 11. This CDR3 is 15 amino acids long.

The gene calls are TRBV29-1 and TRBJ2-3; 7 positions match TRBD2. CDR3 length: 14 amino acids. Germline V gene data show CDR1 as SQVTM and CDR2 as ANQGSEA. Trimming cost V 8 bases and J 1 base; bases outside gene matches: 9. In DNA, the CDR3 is TGCAGCCATGGGGTCCTAGCGGGCACAGATACGCAGTATTTT. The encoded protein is CSHGVLAGTDTQYF.

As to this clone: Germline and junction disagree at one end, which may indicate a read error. The CDR3: CASSPPGFTASF. In DNA form, the CDR3 reads TGTGCCAGCAGCCCCCCAGGGTTCACCGCTTCCTTT. V usage is TRBV28 and J usage is TRBJ1-1; the D gene is possibly TRBD1 (5 bases). The CDR3 covers 12 residues. In germline, CDR1 is MDHEN, CDR2 SYDVKM. The full variable domain, its missing parts supplied by reference TRBV28 and TRBJ1-1, is DVKVTQSSRYLVKRTGEKVFLECVQDMDHENMFWYRQDPGLGLRLIYFSYDVKMKEKGDIPEGYSVSREKKERFSLILESASTNQTSMYLCASSPPGFTASFGQGTRLTVV.

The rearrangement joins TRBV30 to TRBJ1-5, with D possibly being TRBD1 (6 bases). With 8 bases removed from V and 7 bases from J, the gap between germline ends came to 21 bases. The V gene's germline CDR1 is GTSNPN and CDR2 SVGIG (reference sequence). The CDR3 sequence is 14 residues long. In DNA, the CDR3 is TGTGCCCGATTGTTGGGGCGGGGGCGCCAGCCCCAGCATTTT. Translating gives CARLLGRGRQPQHF.

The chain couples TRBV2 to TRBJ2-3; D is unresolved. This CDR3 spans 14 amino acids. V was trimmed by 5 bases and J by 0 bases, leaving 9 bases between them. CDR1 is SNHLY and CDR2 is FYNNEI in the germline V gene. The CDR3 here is CASSKETSTDTQYF. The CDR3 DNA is TGTGCCAGCAGTAAGGAGACAAGCACAGATACGCAGTATTTT. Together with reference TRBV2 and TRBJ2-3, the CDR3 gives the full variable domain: EPEVTQTPSHQVTQMGQEVILRCVPISNHLYFYWYRQILGQKVEFLVSFYNNEISEKSEIFDDQFSVERPDGSNFTLKIRSTKLEDSAMYFCASSKETSTDTQYFGPGTRLTVL.

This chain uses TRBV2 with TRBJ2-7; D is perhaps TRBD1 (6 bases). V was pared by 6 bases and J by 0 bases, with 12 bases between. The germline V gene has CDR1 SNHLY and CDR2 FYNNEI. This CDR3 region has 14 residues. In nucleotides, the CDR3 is TGTGCCAGCAGGGCGACAGGTACCTCCTACGAGCAGTACTTC. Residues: CASRATGTSYEQYF.

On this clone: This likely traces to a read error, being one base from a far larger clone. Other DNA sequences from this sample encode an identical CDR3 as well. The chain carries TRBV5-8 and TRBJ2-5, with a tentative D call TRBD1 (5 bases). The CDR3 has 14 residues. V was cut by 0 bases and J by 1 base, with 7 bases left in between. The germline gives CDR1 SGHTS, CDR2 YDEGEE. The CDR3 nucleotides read TGTGCCAGCAGCTTGGGGCAGGGCCAAGAGACCCAGTACTTC. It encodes CASSLGQGQETQYF.

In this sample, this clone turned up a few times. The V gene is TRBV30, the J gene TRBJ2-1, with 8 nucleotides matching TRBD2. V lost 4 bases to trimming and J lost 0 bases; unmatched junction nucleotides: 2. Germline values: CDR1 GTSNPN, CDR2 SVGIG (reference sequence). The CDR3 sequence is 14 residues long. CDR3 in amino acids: CAWKAGGSYNEQFF. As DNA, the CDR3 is TGTGCCTGGAAGGCGGGAGGCTCCTACAATGAGCAGTTCTTC.